The 29 T cell receptor beta chains given below trace back to one sample, sequenced in a study of breast tumors, draining lymph nodes, adjacent tissues. TCRdb passed the multiplex PCR reads through MiXCR, listing each CDR3 protein once. This table holds around 290,000 distinct CDR3 sequences, 30% found once. Samples came from axillary lymph nodes draining the breast cancer. Sequencing input: axillary lymph node tissue. The receptors were gathered from a female donor with breast cancer. Some clones in this sample may be carry-over from other donors' samples.

This clonotype was seen at least ten times. The V and J genes are TRBV19 and TRBJ1-5; D is undetermined. The germline gives CDR1 LNHDA, CDR2 SQIVND (reference sequence). V dropped 5 bases and J dropped 4 bases, with 12 bases sitting between them. This CDR3 is built from 14 residues. CDR3: CASSPPTGNQPQHF. The CDR3 DNA sequence: TGTGCCAGTAGTCCCCCGACTGGAAATCAGCCCCAGCATTTT.

Comment on this clonotype: Being one base from a much bigger clone, this may be a read error. The chain employs TRBV7-9 and TRBJ1-2, with TRBD1 matching over 9 bases. The CDR3 runs to 15 residues. The V gene's germline CDR1 is SEHNR and CDR2 FQNEAQ (reference sequence). CDR3 bases: TGTGCCAGCAGCTTTCACAGGGGGCCCGCCTATGACTACACCTTC. Protein: CASSFHRGPAYDYTF.

About this clonotype itself: A much larger clonotype is one base distant, so this may be a read error. The rearrangement joins TRBV7-2 to TRBJ2-1, with a possible D match to TRBD2 (6 bases). The CDR3 runs 15 residues. Trimming stripped 5 bases from V and 2 bases from J, with 13 bases between. Germline V gene data show CDR1 as SGHTA and CDR2 as FQGNSA. CDR3 DNA: TGTGCCAGCAGCGTAGACGGGAGACCCTACAATGAGCAGTTCTTC. Translated, it gives CASSVDGRPYNEQFF.

The chain couples TRBV2 to TRBJ2-5; tentative D call: TRBD2 (6 bases). This CDR3 spans 15 amino acids. From germline, CDR1 is SNHLY and CDR2 FYNNEI. V lost 8 bases and J 3 bases, leaving 19 bases between the germline ends. DNA of the CDR3: TGTGCCAGCGCCCGACGGGTCTCGGGAGAAGAGACCCAGTACTTC. Its translation: CASARRVSGEETQYF.

A note on this clonotype: A much larger clone differs by one base, so this may be a read error. The V and J genes are TRBV24-1 and TRBJ2-7; 7 nucleotides line up with TRBD1. The CDR3 has 20 amino acids. CDR1 is KGHDR and CDR2 is SFDVKD in the germline V gene. V shed 2 bases, J shed 6 bases, and the junction held 24 bases outside the gene matches. CDR3 sequence: CATSDSAYRRGLGPHCEQYF. CDR3 DNA: TGTGCCACCAGTGATTCGGCTTATCGTAGGGGGCTCGGTCCCCACTGCGAGCAGTACTTC.

This clonotype occurred a few times. The V and J genes are TRBV7-6 and TRBJ2-1; D not certain. Trimming left V 8 bases short and J 5 bases short, with 13 bases between. Germline V gives CDR1 SGHVS, CDR2 FNYEAQ. The CDR3 extends over 13 amino acids. DNA for the CDR3: TGTGCCAGCTCACCTGCCGGACACAATGAGCAGTTCTTC. Protein sequence: CASSPAGHNEQFF. Variable domain in full (rest from reference TRBV7-6 and TRBJ2-1): GAGVSQSPRYKVTKRGQDVALRCDPISGHVSLYWYRQALGQGPEFLTYFNYEAQQDKSGLPNDRFSAERPEGSISTLTIQRTEQRDSAMYRCASSPAGHNEQFFGPGTRLTVL.

This clonotype was recorded many times. The V and J genes are TRBV19 and TRBJ1-4; the match to TRBD1 covers 8 bases. The germline gives CDR1 LNHDA, CDR2 SQIVND (reference sequence). V lost 4 bases and J lost 8; bases outside the gene matches: 9. This CDR3 has 15 amino acids. The CDR3 DNA follows: TGTGCCAGTAGTAAAGACAGGGGTAATCGGGAAAAACTGTTTTTT. Its protein product is CASSKDRGNREKLFF.

Worth noting for this clonotype: A much larger clone differs by one base, so this may be a read error. The rearrangement joins TRBV12-3 or TRBV12-4 to TRBJ1-2, with D perhaps matching TRBD1 (5 bases). The CDR3 contains 13 residues. The CDR3 DNA sequence: TGTGCCAGCAGTTTCGGGGGAAACTATGGCTACGCCTTC. Residues: CASSFGGNYGYAF.

Of note for this clonotype: An end of the junction does not agree with germline; a read error may underlie this. The gene calls are TRBV11-2 and TRBJ1-5; D gene unclear. The length of the CDR3 is 13 residues. Per the germline V gene, CDR1 is SGHAT and CDR2 is FQNNGV. The CDR3 protein is CASSQEPNQHQHF. As DNA, the CDR3 is TGTGCCAGCAGCCAAGAACCCAATCAGCACCAGCATTTT. Complete variable domain (other parts from reference TRBV11-2 and TRBJ1-5): EAGVAQSPRYKIIEKRQSVAFWCNPISGHATLYWYQQILGQGPKLLIQFQNNGVVDDSQLPKDRFSAERLKGVDSTLKIQPAKLEDSAVYLCASSQEPNQHQHFGDGTRLSIL.

On this clonotype: This could be a read error, since a much larger clone is one nucleotide away. This chain joins TRBV12-3 or TRBV12-4 and TRBJ2-1; the match to TRBD2 covers 9 bases. This CDR3 has 16 residues. V shed 4 bases, J shed 3 bases, and the junction held 7 bases outside the gene matches. The DNA for the CDR3 is TGTGCCAGCAGTTCCAGACTAGCGGAGCTCTACAATGAGCAGTTCTTC. It specifies CASSSRLAELYNEQFF.

A remark on this clonotype: One end of the junction does not line up with germline, which may come from a read error. The chain combines TRBV30 with TRBJ1-3, with 8 bases fitting TRBD1. In germline, CDR1 is GTSNPN, CDR2 SVGIG (reference sequence). This CDR3 contains 14 residues. CDR3 sequence: CAWNAGGLRNTMYF. CDR3 bases: TGTGCCTGGAATGCAGGGGGCCTTAGAAACACCATGTATTTT.

There are many counts of this clonotype. The CDR3 region is CASSPTVSPGANVLTF. The CDR3 nucleotides are TGTGCCAGCAGCCCGACAGTTTCACCTGGGGCCAACGTCCTGACTTTC. This chain links TRBV7-6 with TRBJ2-6; perhaps TRBD1 as D (5 bases). The CDR3 extends over 16 amino acids. V lost 5 bases, J lost 2 bases, and 13 bases lay in between. CDR1 is SGHVS, CDR2 FNYEAQ, per germline.

This clonotype appeared a single time. The chain couples TRBV20-1 to TRBJ1-2; TRBD1 is a possible D gene (5 bases). CDR3 length: 12 residues. V was clipped by 1 base and J by 7 bases, with 10 bases between them. Per germline, CDR1 DFQATT and CDR2 SNEGSKA (reference sequence). The CDR3 sequence is CSARAQGGGYTF. The CDR3 region has the DNA TGCAGTGCTAGAGCCCAGGGAGGTGGCTACACCTTC.

A remark on this clonotype: With a much larger clone just one base away, this may be a read error. The CDR3: CASRGLESSYNEQFF. Written as DNA, the CDR3 is TGTGCCAGCAGAGGCCTAGAGAGCTCCTACAATGAGCAGTTCTTC. V and J are TRBV7-3 and TRBJ2-1; D is unclear. Trimming shortened V by 6 bases and J by 0 bases, and 12 bases separated the two germline ends. CDR1 and CDR2 (germline): SGHTA, FQGTGA. The CDR3 spans 15 residues.

This clonotype was recorded many times. The gene calls are TRBV7-2 and TRBJ2-7; D remains unclear. CDR3 size: 12 residues. Trimming removed 5 bases from V and 9 bases from J, with 14 bases in between. CDR1 is SGHTA and CDR2 is FQGNSA in the germline V gene. The CDR3 reads CASSPPLRRQYF. The CDR3 coding sequence is TGTGCCAGCAGCCCCCCCCTACGCCGGCAGTACTTC.

This clonotype was counted at least ten times. The chain employs TRBV5-8 and TRBJ2-2, with D unclear. Per the germline V gene, CDR1 is SGHTS and CDR2 is YDEGEE. This CDR3 spans 15 amino acids. V was clipped by 0 bases and J by 1 base, with 7 bases between them. In nucleotides, the CDR3 is TGTGCCAGCAGCTTGGGTGTTGGGAACACCGGGGAGCTGTTTTTT. Protein product: CASSLGVGNTGELFF.

As to this clonotype: Germline and junction disagree at one end, which may indicate a read error. CDR3 in amino acids: CSCLGLAGVSYEHYF. The CDR3 nucleotides read TGCAGTTGTCTTGGACTAGCGGGAGTATCCTACGAGCACTACTTC. This sequence joins TRBV20-1 and TRBJ2-7, with 13 bases fitting TRBD2. The CDR3 consists of 15 residues. In germline, CDR1 is DFQATT, CDR2 SNEGSKA (reference sequence).

This clonotype appeared a few times. A read error may be the cause here, since a much bigger clone is one base away. V usage is TRBV20-1 and J usage is TRBJ2-1; D is ambiguous. Germline V lookup: CDR1 DFQATT, CDR2 SNEGSKA (reference sequence). This CDR3 is 13 amino acids long. CDR3: CSARGRLDNAQFF. Written as DNA, the CDR3 is TGCAGTGCTAGGGGCAGGCTAGACAATGCGCAGTTCTTC.

This clonotype was seen ten or more times. The V gene is TRBV4-3, the J gene TRBJ2-3; TRBD2 matches 8 bases. CDR1 is LGHNA and CDR2 is YSLEER in the germline V gene. The CDR3 is 17 residues long. The J segment lost 5 bases and the V segment lost 0 bases, leaving 10 bases of the junction unmatched. The CDR3 DNA reads as TGCGCCAGCAGCCAAGACCCTAGCGGGCATGGAGGAGATACGCAGTATTTT. It translates to CASSQDPSGHGGDTQYF.

Concerning this clonotype itself: This sequence may be a read error, since a much larger clone differs from it by one base. The CDR3 is CASQRSSAGVKETQCF. In nucleotides, the CDR3 is TGTGCCAGCCAGAGGAGCTCGGCGGGAGTGAAAGAGACCCAGTGCTTC. The chain has TRBV7-9 and TRBJ2-5; 7 nucleotides line up with TRBD2. Germline CDR1 SEHNR, CDR2 FQNEAQ (reference sequence). This CDR3 region has 16 residues.

The gene calls are TRBV29-1 and TRBJ2-1, with 9 bases aligning to TRBD2. This CDR3 region has 13 residues. The V gene's germline CDR1 is SQVTM and CDR2 ANQGSEA. J lost 5 bases, V lost 6 bases, and 5 bases had no gene match. The CDR3 spells CSVTSGRHNEQFF. CDR3 nucleotide sequence: TGCAGCGTGACTAGCGGAAGACACAATGAGCAGTTCTTC.

With respect to this clonotype: A read error may be the cause here, since a much bigger clone is one base away. The genes are TRBV3-1 and TRBJ1-5; 7 bases map to TRBD1. CDR3 length equals 15 residues. Germline CDR1 reads LGHDT; CDR2 reads YNNKEL (reference sequence). V gave up 2 bases and J gave up 6 bases; unmatched junction bases: 7. The CDR3 loop is CASSQRGQTSQPQHF. The CDR3 region has the DNA TGTGCCAGCAGCCAACGGGGACAGACTAGTCAGCCCCAGCATTTT.

This clonotype was seen repeatedly, ten times or more. The genes are TRBV7-8 and TRBJ2-1; 13 bases map to TRBD2. Germline V gene sequence: CDR1 SGHVS, CDR2 FQNEAQ. J gave up 7 bases and V 3 bases, and 3 bases lay outside the gene matches. The CDR3 spans 15 residues. The CDR3 nucleotides read TGTGCCAGCAGCTTTGGACTAGCGGGAGTGAATGAGCAGTTCTTC. It specifies CASSFGLAGVNEQFF.

This clonotype was detected ten times or more. The chain employs TRBV15 and TRBJ2-4; TRBD2 aligns across 11 bases. In germline, CDR1 is LNHNV, CDR2 YYDKDF (reference sequence). Trimming at V came to 3 bases and at J to 9 bases, leaving 16 bases not matched to a gene. This CDR3 has 18 amino acids. The chain's CDR3 is CATSSGLGTSGSPGIQYF. The DNA of the CDR3 is TGTGCCACCAGCAGCGGGCTGGGTACTAGCGGGAGCCCTGGCATTCAGTACTTC.

This clonotype was observed at least ten times. The chain links TRBV7-9 to TRBJ2-6, with a weak D call TRBD2 (5 bases). The V and J ends lost 3 bases and 0 bases respectively, with 30 bases between them. Germline loops: CDR1 SEHNR, CDR2 FQNEAQ (reference sequence). The CDR3 is 23 residues long. CDR3 coding DNA: TGTGCCAGCAGCTTGGCCGCCGGTTCGACGATCTCGGTCGGGATCTCTGGGGCCAACGTCCTGACTTTC. Translation gives CASSLAAGSTISVGISGANVLTF.

For this clonotype: The conserved phenylalanine or tryptophan is not found at the CDR3 terminus, so this likely reflects a read error. The rearrangement links TRBV7-9 to TRBJ2-5; possibly TRBD2 for D (6 bases). This CDR3 has 16 residues. The germline V and J ends were trimmed by 1 base and 9 bases, with 21 bases remaining between them. Looked up from germline, CDR1 is SEHNR and CDR2 is FQNEAQ (reference sequence). CDR3 sequence reads: CASSLVIGSPREAQYL. In DNA form, the CDR3 reads TGTGCCAGCAGCTTAGTAATTGGGAGTCCAAGGGAGGCCCAGTACCTC.

The sample holds many counts of this clonotype. The chain carries TRBV5-4 and TRBJ2-2; D is undetermined. Trimming cost V 0 bases and J 7 bases, with 4 bases left between them. Germline V lookup: CDR1 SGHNT, CDR2 YYREEE (reference sequence). The CDR3 runs 12 residues. The CDR3 reads CASSLEFGELFF. For the CDR3, the DNA is TGTGCCAGCAGCTTGGAATTCGGGGAGCTGTTTTTT.

This clonotype appeared a few times. This sequence joins TRBV28 and TRBJ2-7, with 12 bases aligning to TRBD2. Germline CDR1 MDHEN, CDR2 SYDVKM. The CDR3 sequence is 13 residues long. With 9 bases clipped from V and 4 bases from J, the junction kept 4 bases outside the gene matches. The CDR3 loop is CASYTSGRYEQYF. Here the CDR3 DNA reads TGTGCCAGTTATACTAGCGGGAGGTACGAGCAGTACTTC. Full variable domain (remainder filled in from reference TRBV28 and TRBJ2-7): DVKVTQSSRYLVKRTGEKVFLECVQDMDHENMFWYRQDPGLGLRLIYFSYDVKMKEKGDIPEGYSVSREKKERFSLILESASTNQTSMYLCASYTSGRYEQYFGPGTRLTVT.

As to this clonotype: A much larger clone differs from this one at a single base, so this may be a read error. The chain couples TRBV5-6 to TRBJ2-1, with 12 bases identical to TRBD2. This CDR3 has 15 amino acids. Germline values: CDR1 SGHDT, CDR2 YYEEEE. Trimming at V came to 5 bases and at J to 7 bases, leaving 7 bases not matched to a gene. This CDR3 reads CASRHRLAGANEQFF. DNA for the CDR3: TGTGCCAGCAGACACCGACTAGCGGGAGCGAATGAGCAGTTCTTC.